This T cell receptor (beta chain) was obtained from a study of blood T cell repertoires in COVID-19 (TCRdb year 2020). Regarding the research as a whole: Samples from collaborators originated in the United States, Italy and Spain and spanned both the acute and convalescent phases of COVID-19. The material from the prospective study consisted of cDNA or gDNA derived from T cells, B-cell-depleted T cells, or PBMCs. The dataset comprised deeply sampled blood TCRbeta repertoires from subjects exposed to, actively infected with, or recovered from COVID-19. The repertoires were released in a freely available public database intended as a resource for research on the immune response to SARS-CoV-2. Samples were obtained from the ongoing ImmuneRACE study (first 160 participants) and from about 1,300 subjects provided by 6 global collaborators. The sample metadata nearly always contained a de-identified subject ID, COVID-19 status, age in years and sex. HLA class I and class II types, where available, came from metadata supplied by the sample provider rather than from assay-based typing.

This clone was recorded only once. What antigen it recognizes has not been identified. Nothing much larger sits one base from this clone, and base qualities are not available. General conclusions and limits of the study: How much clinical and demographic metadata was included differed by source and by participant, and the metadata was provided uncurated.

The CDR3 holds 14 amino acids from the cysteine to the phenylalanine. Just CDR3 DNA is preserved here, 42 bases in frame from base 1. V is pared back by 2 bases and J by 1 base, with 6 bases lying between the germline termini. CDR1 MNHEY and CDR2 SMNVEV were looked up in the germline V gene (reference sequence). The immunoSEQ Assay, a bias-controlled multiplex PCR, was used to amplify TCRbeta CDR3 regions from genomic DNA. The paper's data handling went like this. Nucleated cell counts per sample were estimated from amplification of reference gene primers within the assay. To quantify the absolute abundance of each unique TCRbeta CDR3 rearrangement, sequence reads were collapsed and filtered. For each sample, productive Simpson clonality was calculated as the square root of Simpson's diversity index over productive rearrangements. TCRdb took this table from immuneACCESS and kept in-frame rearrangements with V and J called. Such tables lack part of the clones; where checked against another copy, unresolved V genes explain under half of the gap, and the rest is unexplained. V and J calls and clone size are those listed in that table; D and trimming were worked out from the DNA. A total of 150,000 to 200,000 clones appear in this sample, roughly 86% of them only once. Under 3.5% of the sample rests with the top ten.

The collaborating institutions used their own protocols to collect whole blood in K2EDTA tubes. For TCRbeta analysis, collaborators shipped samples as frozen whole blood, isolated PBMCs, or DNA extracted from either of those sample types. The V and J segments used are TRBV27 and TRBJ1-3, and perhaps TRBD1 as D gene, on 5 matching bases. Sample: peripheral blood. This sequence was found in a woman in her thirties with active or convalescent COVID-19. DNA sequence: TGTGCCAGCAGTTTAGGGGGGTCTGGAAACACCATATATTTT. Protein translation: CASSLGGSGNTIYF.